The 8 T cell receptor beta chains in this list originate from one sample, sequenced in a study of vaccination effects on CD4 cells after COVID-19. ViraFEST assay sequencing came after antigen-specific CD4+ T cells were expanded with viral peptide pools. The authors isolated CD4+ T cells after about 10 days of culture. PCR confirmed that the person was infected with SARS-CoV-2 between March and December 2020. Their recognized antigens are unknown. Generated by immunoSEQ multiplex PCR, the TCRdb table keeps only in-frame clones and is missing some. Of 55,000 to 90,000 clones listed, around 72% are singletons. Sample: CD4+ T cells from PBMCs cultured with HIV peptides, taken before COVID-19 vaccination. The sample's subset: HIV-1 Nef peptide pool negative control/reference culture. These TCRs come from a human donor who had a prior SARS-CoV-2 infection.

This clone has more than one count but fewer than ten. The chain couples TRBV30 to TRBJ2-3; no definite D call. This CDR3 spans 12 amino acids. Per germline, CDR1 GTSNPN and CDR2 SVGIG (reference sequence). Trimming took 2 bases from V and 3 from J, leaving 6 bases between them. CDR3 bases: TGTGCCTGGAGTCCGCAAACAGATACGCAGTATTTT. Protein sequence: CAWSPQTDTQYF.

The chain combines TRBV7-2 with TRBJ2-5; D is possibly TRBD1 (5 bases). The CDR3 consists of 12 residues. The germline V and J ends were trimmed by 10 bases and 2 bases, with 11 bases remaining between them. Germline CDR1 SGHTA, CDR2 FQGNSA. In DNA form, the CDR3 reads TGTGCCACTAGGGGCGATCAAGAGACCCAGTACTTC. Translation: CATRGDQETQYF.

This clone showed up just a few times. The chain combines TRBV7-2 with TRBJ2-7; TRBD2 agrees at 10 bases. Losses at the gene ends were 1 base for V and 6 bases for J; bases not matched to a gene: 6. The CDR3 covers 15 residues. The germline V gene encodes CDR1 SGHTA and CDR2 FQGNSA. The CDR3 region is CASSLDPAGGREQYF. DNA for the CDR3: TGTGCCAGCAGCTTAGATCCAGCGGGAGGGCGCGAGCAGTACTTC.

In its sample, this clone was seen a few times. This chain joins TRBV5-6 and TRBJ1-2, with 7 bases lining up with TRBD1. J gave up 3 bases and V 4 bases, and 3 bases lay outside the gene matches. Germline values: CDR1 SGHDT, CDR2 YYEEEE. The length of the CDR3 is 13 residues. The CDR3 region is CASSQDRDYGYTF. In DNA form, the CDR3 reads TGTGCCAGCAGCCAAGACAGGGACTATGGCTACACCTTC.

This clone showed up just a few times. V usage is TRBV9 and J usage is TRBJ1-4; no reliable D call. The CDR3 totals 14 residues. Germline V gene sequence: CDR1 SGDLS, CDR2 YYNGEE. Between the trimmed V and J ends, which lost 2 bases and 4 bases, there was a span of 9 bases. The CDR3: CASSVGRGNEKLFF. The CDR3 nucleotides are TGTGCCAGCAGCGTGGGCCGAGGTAATGAAAAACTGTTTTTT. The full variable domain, with the rest looked up from reference TRBV9 and TRBJ1-4, is DSGVTQTPKHLITATGQRVTLRCSPRSGDLSVYWYQQSLDQGLQFLIQYYNGEERAKGNILERFSAQQFPDLHSELNLSSLELGDSALYFCASSVGRGNEKLFFGSGTQLSVL.

The rearrangement links TRBV28 to TRBJ2-7; D might be TRBD1 (5 bases). The CDR3 has 11 residues. V lost 0 bases to trimming and J lost 8 bases, with 5 bases between them. Germline V gene sequence: CDR1 MDHEN, CDR2 SYDVKM. Written as DNA, the CDR3 is TGTGCCAGCAGTTTATGGGACAAGCAGTACTTC. Amino acid sequence: CASSLWDKQYF.

The chain joins TRBV5-5 to TRBJ2-3; the D gene is possibly TRBD2 (5 bases). Trimming shortened V by 1 base and J by 6 bases, and 12 bases separated the two germline ends. This CDR3 has 14 amino acids. Germline CDR1 reads SGHKS; CDR2 reads YYEKEE (reference sequence). This CDR3 is CASSLYRGGDTQYF. CDR3 nucleotides: TGTGCCAGCAGCTTGTACCGGGGTGGGGATACGCAGTATTTT.

The rearrangement joins TRBV18 to TRBJ1-5, with D hard to call. V lost 2 bases to trimming and J lost 5 bases, with 10 bases between them. The CDR3 length is 14 residues. CDR1 and CDR2 (germline): KGHSH, LQKENI. The CDR3 loop is CASSPVREHQPQHF. CDR3 DNA: TGTGCCAGCTCACCAGTCCGGGAGCATCAGCCCCAGCATTTT.